A single sample is the source of the 11 T cell receptor beta chains below, sequenced in a study of blood T cell repertoires in COVID-19. Profiled with immunoSEQ multiplex PCR; TCRdb holds only in-frame clones, not every one. The repertoire holds about 100,000 clones, with 80% to 90% as singletons. The sequenced sample consisted of peripheral blood. Every receptor here comes from a man in his forties with active or convalescent COVID-19.

The J gene is TRBJ2-7, the V gene TRBV6-6, with D perhaps matching TRBD2 (5 bases). Trimming took 5 bases from V and 3 from J, leaving 8 bases between them. The CDR3 extends over 12 amino acids. Germline CDR1 is MNHNY and CDR2 is SVGAGI (reference sequence). CDR3 protein: CASSATSYEQYF. In DNA form, the CDR3 reads TGTGCCAGCAGTGCCACTAGCTACGAGCAGTACTTC.

The chain employs TRBV6-5 and TRBJ1-2; D is ambiguous. Germline V gene sequence: CDR1 MNHEY, CDR2 SVGAGI. The CDR3 spans 14 residues. V dropped 10 bases and J dropped 2 bases, with 17 bases sitting between them. DNA for the CDR3: TGTGCCAACGGAGGGAGCCCTCTCAACTATGGCTACACCTTC. Translating gives CANGGSPLNYGYTF.

This chain connects TRBV21-1 to TRBJ1-5; TRBD1 is the table's D call, not checked against the DNA. TRBV21-1 has pseudogene status. The CDR3 consists of 20 residues. The CDR3 spells CASSKKECLDRTNSNQPQHF. As DNA, the CDR3 is TGTGCCAGCAGCAAAAAAGAGTGCCTGGACAGAACAAATAGCAATCAGCCCCAGCATTTT.

This clone was seen more than once but under ten times. The CDR3 region has the DNA TGCGCCAGCAAGGTCGGGGAGAGGGCTGAAGCTTTCTTT. Its protein is CASKVGERAEAFF. The rearrangement uses TRBV5-1 and TRBJ1-1; D not resolved. Trimming shortened V by 6 bases and J by 6 bases, and 15 bases separated the two germline ends. CDR1 and CDR2 from the germline V gene are SGHRS and YFSETQ. This CDR3 has 13 residues.

This clone has just a few counts. V usage is TRBV7-8 and J usage is TRBJ2-7; 7 positions match TRBD1. The CDR3 length is 14 residues. Germline V CDR1 and CDR2: SGHVS, FQNEAQ. V was clipped by 5 bases and J by 3 bases; unmatched bases: 7. The CDR3, as DNA: TGTGCCAGCAGCAAAAGACAGGGTAGCTACGAGCAGTACTTC. Amino acid sequence: CASSKRQGSYEQYF.

The rearrangement uses TRBV10-3 and TRBJ2-2; TRBD1 agrees at 7 bases. The V segment lost 7 bases and the J segment 2 bases; nucleotides outside the gene matches: 7. Germline V gene lookup returns CDR1 ENHRY and CDR2 SYGVKD. The CDR3 has 15 amino acids. The CDR3 sequence: CAITPGQPNTGELFF. The CDR3 coding sequence is TGTGCCATCACTCCGGGACAGCCAAACACCGGGGAGCTGTTTTTT.

The chain joins TRBV29-1 to TRBJ1-3, with 8 bases matching TRBD1. The ends lost 4 bases at V and 6 bases at J; junction bases unmatched: 2. This CDR3 spans 12 amino acids. Germline V gene data show CDR1 as SQVTM and CDR2 as ANQGSEA. Here the CDR3 DNA reads TGCAGCGTTGCAGGGGGCGAAAACACCATATATTTT. As protein: CSVAGGENTIYF.

V and J are TRBV9 and TRBJ1-5; no clear D. Per the germline V gene, CDR1 is SGDLS and CDR2 is YYNGEE. Between the trimmed V and J ends, which lost 4 bases and 7 bases, there was a span of 18 bases. The CDR3 is 15 residues long. The CDR3: CASSPEGRVGQPQHF. The CDR3 nucleotides read TGTGCCAGCAGCCCCGAGGGCCGGGTTGGACAGCCCCAGCATTTT.

The chain links TRBV18 to TRBJ1-3, with D hard to call. V lost 3 bases to trimming and J lost 0 bases, with 12 bases between them. From germline, CDR1 is KGHSH and CDR2 LQKENI. The CDR3 covers 16 residues. The DNA for the CDR3 is TGTGCCAGCTCACCCCCTAGCAGAACCTCTGGAAACACCATATATTTT. Translated, it gives CASSPPSRTSGNTIYF.

This clone was counted a few times. This sequence joins TRBV5-1 and TRBJ2-7; perhaps TRBD1 as D (5 bases). This CDR3 region has 12 residues. Germline values: CDR1 SGHRS, CDR2 YFSETQ. Trimming cost V 3 bases and J 3 bases, with 7 bases left between them. CDR3: CASSSDIYEQYF. The CDR3 DNA reads as TGCGCCAGCAGCTCGGACATCTACGAGCAGTACTTC.

V and J are TRBV7-8 and TRBJ2-1; D gene ambiguous. The CDR3 loop spans 16 amino acids. The V and J ends lost 5 bases and 4 bases respectively, with 18 bases between them. Germline V gene sequence: CDR1 SGHVS, CDR2 FQNEAQ. The DNA of the CDR3 is TGTGCCAGCAGCCTGGCCGAGCGAGGAGTATACAATGAGCAGTTCTTC. This encodes CASSLAERGVYNEQFF.